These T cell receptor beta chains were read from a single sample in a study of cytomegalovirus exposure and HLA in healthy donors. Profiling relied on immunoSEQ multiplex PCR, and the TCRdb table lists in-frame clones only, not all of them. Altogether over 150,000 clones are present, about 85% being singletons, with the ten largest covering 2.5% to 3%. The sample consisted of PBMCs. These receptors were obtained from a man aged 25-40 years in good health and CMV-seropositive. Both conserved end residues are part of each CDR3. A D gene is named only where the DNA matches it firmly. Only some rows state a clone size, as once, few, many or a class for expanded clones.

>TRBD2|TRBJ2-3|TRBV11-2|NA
CASSLEGAREREVADTQYF
TGTGCCAGCAGCTTAGAAGGGGCGCGCGAGCGGGAGGTGGCAGATACGCAGTATTTT
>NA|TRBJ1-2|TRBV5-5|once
CASSGNWRNYGYTF
TGTGCCAGCAGCGGGAACTGGAGGAACTATGGCTACACCTTC
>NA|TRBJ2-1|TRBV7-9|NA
CASSLEAGGSDEQFF
TGTGCCAGCAGCTTAGAGGCAGGAGGGTCGGATGAGCAGTTCTTC
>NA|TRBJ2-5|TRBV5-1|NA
CASSSQGGGETQYF
TGCGCCAGCAGCTCCCAGGGGGGCGGGGAGACCCAGTACTTC
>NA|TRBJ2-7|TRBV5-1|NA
CASSLEAASYEQYF
TGCGCCAGCAGCTTGGAGGCGGCCTCCTACGAGCAGTACTTC
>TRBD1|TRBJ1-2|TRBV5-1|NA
CASSLLSGQSGGYTF
TGCGCCAGCAGCTTGTTATCGGGACAGTCAGGTGGCTACACCTTC
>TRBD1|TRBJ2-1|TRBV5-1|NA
CASSHRQGARDEQFF
TGCGCCAGCAGCCATAGACAGGGGGCGAGGGATGAGCAGTTCTTC
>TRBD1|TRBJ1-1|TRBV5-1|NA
CASSLWTGKRNTEAFF
TGCGCCAGCAGCTTATGGACAGGAAAGAGGAACACTGAAGCTTTCTTT
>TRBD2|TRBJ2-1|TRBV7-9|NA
CSSRQLAGTYNEQFF
TGTTCCAGCAGGCAACTAGCGGGAACTTACAATGAGCAGTTCTTC
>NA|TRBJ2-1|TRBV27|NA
CASGTASDRNNEQFF
TGTGCCAGCGGCACAGCTAGCGACCGAAACAATGAGCAGTTCTTC
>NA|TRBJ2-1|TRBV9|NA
CASSVTSNRGSEQFF
TGTGCCAGCAGCGTAACGTCCAATAGGGGTAGTGAGCAGTTCTTC
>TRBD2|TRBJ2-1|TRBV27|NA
CASSKGLAGHSYNEQFF
TGTGCCAGCAGTAAAGGACTAGCGGGACATTCCTACAATGAGCAGTTCTTC
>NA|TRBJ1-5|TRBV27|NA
CASSPLSGSYSGQPQHF
TGTGCCAGCAGCCCCCTATCAGGTTCTTATAGCGGTCAGCCCCAGCATTTT
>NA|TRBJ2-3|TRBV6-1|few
CASMRADTDTQYF
TGTGCCAGCATGAGAGCTGACACAGATACGCAGTATTTT
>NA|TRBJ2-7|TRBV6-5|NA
CASSYSSGYAPYEQYF
TGTGCCAGCAGTTACAGCAGCGGTTACGCCCCCTACGAGCAGTACTTC
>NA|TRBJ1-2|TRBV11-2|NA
CASSLSLGNYGYTF
TGTGCCAGCAGCTTAAGTCTGGGCAACTATGGCTACACCTTC
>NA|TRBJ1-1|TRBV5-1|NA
CASSRQGSAEAFF
TGCGCCAGCAGCAGGCAGGGTTCGGCTGAAGCTTTCTTT
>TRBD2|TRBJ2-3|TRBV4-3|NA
CASSHGLAGRTDTQYF
TGCGCCAGCAGCCACGGTCTAGCGGGGCGCACAGATACGCAGTATTTT
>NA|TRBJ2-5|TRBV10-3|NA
CAISPTAEETQYF
TGTGCCATCAGCCCGACAGCAGAAGAGACCCAGTACTTC
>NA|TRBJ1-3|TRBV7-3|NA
CASSLTVSRDFSLFSGNTIYF
TGTGCCAGCAGCTTAACTGTAAGCCGGGACTTCTCCCTTTTCTCTGGAAACACCATATATTTT
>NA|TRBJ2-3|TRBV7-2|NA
CASTLMGGTDTQYF
TGTGCCAGCACCTTAATGGGCGGCACAGATACGCAGTATTTT
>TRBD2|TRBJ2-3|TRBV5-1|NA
CASSEGSGSSDTQYF
TGCGCCAGCAGCGAAGGCAGCGGGAGTTCAGATACGCAGTATTTT
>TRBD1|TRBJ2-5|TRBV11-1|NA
CASSRDRYQETQYF
TGTGCCAGCAGCAGGGACAGGTACCAAGAGACCCAGTACTTC
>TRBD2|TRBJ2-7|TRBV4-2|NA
CASSQDKAGGPREQYF
TGTGCCAGCAGCCAAGATAAAGCGGGAGGGCCCCGCGAGCAGTACTTC
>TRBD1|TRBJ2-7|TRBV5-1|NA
CASSIAPGQGNYEQYF
TGCGCCAGCAGCATCGCCCCGGGACAGGGGAACTACGAGCAGTACTTC
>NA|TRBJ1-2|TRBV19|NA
CASSIESVAF
TGTGCCAGTAGTATAGAGAGCGTTGCCTTC
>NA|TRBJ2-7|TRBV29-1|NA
CSVTRSHTYEQYF
TGCAGCGTAACGAGGTCACATACCTACGAGCAGTACTTC
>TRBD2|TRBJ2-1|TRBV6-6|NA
CASSYRREGGNEQFF
TGTGCCAGCAGTTATAGGAGGGAGGGAGGCAATGAGCAGTTCTTC
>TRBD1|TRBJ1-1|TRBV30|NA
CAWSPTGVTEAFF
TGTGCCTGGAGTCCAACAGGGGTAACTGAAGCTTTCTTT
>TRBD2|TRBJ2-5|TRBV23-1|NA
CASSQLLAGATLTPSGRETQYF
TGCGCCAGCAGTCAATTACTAGCGGGGGCAACCCTCACACCGTCCGGGCGAGAGACCCAGTACTTC
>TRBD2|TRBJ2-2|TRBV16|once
CASSQSTSGSRELFF
TGTGCCAGCAGCCAATCGACTAGCGGGAGTCGGGAGCTGTTTTTT
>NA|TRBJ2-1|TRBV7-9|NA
CASSFGGVNEQFF
TGTGCCAGCAGCTTTGGCGGGGTCAATGAGCAGTTCTTC
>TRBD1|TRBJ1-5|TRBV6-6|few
CASRSTGDGPQHF
TGTGCCAGCAGATCGACAGGGGACGGGCCCCAGCATTTT
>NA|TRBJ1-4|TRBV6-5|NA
CASSYSVSATNEKLFF
TGTGCCAGCAGTTACTCAGTCAGTGCAACTAATGAAAAACTGTTTTTT
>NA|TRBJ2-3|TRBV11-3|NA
CASSPGVTQYF
TGTGCCAGCAGCCCGGGGGTGACGCAGTATTTT
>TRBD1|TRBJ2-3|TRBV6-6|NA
CASSGQALGDTQYF
TGTGCCAGCAGCGGACAGGCTTTGGGAGATACGCAGTATTTT
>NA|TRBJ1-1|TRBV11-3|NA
CASSLVRAEAFF
TGTGCCAGCAGCTTGGTCAGGGCTGAAGCTTTCTTT
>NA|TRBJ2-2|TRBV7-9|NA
CASSFGAVTGELFF
TGTGCCAGCAGCTTTGGTGCGGTCACCGGGGAGCTGTTTTTT
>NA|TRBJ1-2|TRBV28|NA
CATLGDHAYGYTF
TGTGCCACCCTGGGAGACCATGCCTATGGCTACACCTTC
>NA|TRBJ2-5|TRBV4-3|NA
CASSLQFQETQYF
TGCGCCAGCAGCCTGCAGTTCCAAGAGACCCAGTACTTC
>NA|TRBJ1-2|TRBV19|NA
CASTMGRRGGYTF
TGTGCCAGTACTATGGGGAGGAGAGGTGGCTACACCTTC
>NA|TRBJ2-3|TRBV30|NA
CAWAVEGGSTDTQYF
TGTGCCTGGGCCGTTGAGGGGGGGTCCACAGATACGCAGTATTTT
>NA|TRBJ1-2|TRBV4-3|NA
CASSQEKQSYGYTF
TGCGCCAGCAGCCAAGAGAAACAGAGCTATGGCTACACCTTC
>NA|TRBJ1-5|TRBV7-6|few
CASSLGRGREDQPQHF
TGTGCCAGCAGCTTAGGTCGAGGGCGTGAGGATCAGCCCCAGCATTTT
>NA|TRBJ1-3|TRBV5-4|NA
CASSFPEKGNTIYF
TGTGCCAGCAGCTTTCCGGAGAAAGGAAACACCATATATTTT
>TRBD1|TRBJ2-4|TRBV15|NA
CATSRSVPGQGAKNIQYF
TGTGCCACCAGCAGATCCGTCCCGGGACAGGGGGCCAAAAACATTCAGTACTTC
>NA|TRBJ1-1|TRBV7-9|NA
CSSSLSIGVGTEAFF
TGTTCCAGCAGCTTAAGCATAGGGGTGGGCACTGAAGCTTTCTTT
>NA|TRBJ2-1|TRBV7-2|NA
CASSVSGSLFDEQFF
TGTGCCAGCAGCGTGTCGGGAAGCTTGTTCGATGAGCAGTTCTTC
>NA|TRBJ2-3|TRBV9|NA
CASSGQQTDQGDTQYF
TGTGCCAGCAGCGGCCAACAGACAGACCAGGGCGATACGCAGTATTTT
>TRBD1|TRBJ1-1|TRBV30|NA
CAWSVYRDRGAFF
TGTGCCTGGAGTGTATACCGGGACAGGGGAGCTTTCTTT
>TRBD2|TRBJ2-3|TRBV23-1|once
CASSQWATAQISGASTDTQYF
TGCGCCAGCAGTCAATGGGCGACAGCTCAAATTAGCGGGGCAAGCACAGATACGCAGTATTTT
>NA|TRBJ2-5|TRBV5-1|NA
CASSPDSQETQYF
TGCGCCAGCAGCCCGGACAGTCAAGAGACCCAGTACTTC